This T cell receptor beta chain was found in a study of blood T cell repertoires in COVID-19. As for the study in general: Acute and convalescent COVID-19 samples came from the United States, Italy and Spain.

The method was immunoSEQ multiplex PCR; TCRdb's version includes in-frame clones alone and lacks a portion of them. The sample records a few hundred thousand clones, around 86% being singletons. V was trimmed by 2 bases and J by 4 bases, leaving 10 bases between them. From germline, CDR1 is SGHTA and CDR2 FQGTGA. The CDR3 is made up of 14 amino acids. This TCR derives from a man aged 25-45 years who had recovered from COVID-19. The sample taken for sequencing was peripheral blood. This chain links TRBV7-3 with TRBJ2-3; tentative D call: TRBD2 (6 bases). The CDR3 DNA reads TGTGCCAGCAGCTTAGCGGGGTTAGCAGATACGCAGTATTTT. It is translated as CASSLAGLADTQYF.